This T cell receptor (beta chain) is drawn from a study of OX40 agonist ivuxolimab in advanced cancers. At the level of the study: Every 2 weeks, patients received ivuxolimab intravenously, dosed at 0.01 to 10 mg/kg. Study observations and caveats: Dosing at 0.1 to 3.0 mg/kg was accompanied by clonal expansion of CD4+ and CD8+ blood T cells by week 6. A proportion of nonresponders additionally exhibited low normalized T-cell clonal expansion.

CDR3 size: 16 residues. The V gene's germline CDR1 is SGHVS and CDR2 FQNEAQ. The V gene lost 2 bases and the J gene lost 2 bases, with 10 bases spanning the gap. The method was immunoSEQ multiplex PCR; TCRdb's version includes in-frame clones alone and lacks a portion of them. The repertoire holds 70,000 to 95,000 clones, around four fifths seen once, with around 0.76% in the top ten. Remarks on this clone: The antigen is not known.

At cycle 4 day 1, cycle 7 day 1, and baseline, blood was sampled. The specimen comprised CD4+ or CD8+ T cells sorted from blood, sampled in a trial of the OX40 agonist ivuxolimab. The V call is TRBV7-8, the J call TRBJ2-6, with D possibly matching TRBD1 (6 bases). This receptor was taken from an adult with an advanced solid tumor such as melanoma, head and neck, liver or kidney cancer. DNA for the CDR3: TGTGCCAGCAGCTTAATGGGGGCACCTGGGGCCAACGTCCTGACTTTC. Protein product: CASSLMGAPGANVLTF.